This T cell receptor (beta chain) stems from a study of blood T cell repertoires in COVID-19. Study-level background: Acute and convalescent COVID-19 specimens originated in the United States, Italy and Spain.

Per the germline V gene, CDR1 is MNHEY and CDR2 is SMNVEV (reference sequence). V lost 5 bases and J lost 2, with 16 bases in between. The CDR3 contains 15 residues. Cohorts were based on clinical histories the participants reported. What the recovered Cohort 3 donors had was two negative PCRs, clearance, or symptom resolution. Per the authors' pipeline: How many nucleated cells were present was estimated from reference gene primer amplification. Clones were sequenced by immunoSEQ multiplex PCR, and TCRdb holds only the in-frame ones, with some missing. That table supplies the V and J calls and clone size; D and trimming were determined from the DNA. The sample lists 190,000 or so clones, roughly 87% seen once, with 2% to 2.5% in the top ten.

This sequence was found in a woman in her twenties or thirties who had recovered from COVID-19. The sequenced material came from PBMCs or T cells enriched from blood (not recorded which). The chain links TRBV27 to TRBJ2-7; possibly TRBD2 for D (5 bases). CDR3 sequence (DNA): TGTGCCAGCAGTCCTCAGAGGGCAGTCACCTACGAGCAGTACTTC. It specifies CASSPQRAVTYEQYF.